The clone carrying this TCR beta chain appeared a few times. TCRdb called the 5' RACE reads again in MiXCR, with one record for every CDR3 protein. The table has 310,000 or so distinct CDR3 sequences, about 6.9% seen once; the top ten hold 15% to 20%. Germline loops: CDR1 LNHNV, CDR2 YYDKDF (reference sequence). The CDR3 loop spans 13 amino acids. V was pared by 3 bases and J by 5 bases, with 4 bases of the junction left unmatched. The sample originates from a study of T cells after yellow fever vaccination. The receptor comes from a man between 18 and 29 years old who received the YFV17D yellow fever vaccine. V usage is TRBV15 and J usage is TRBJ2-7, with 7 bases fitting TRBD1. This material consisted of PBMCs, taken around 45 days after the first yellow fever vaccination. The CDR3 here is CATSRTTGDEQYV. CDR3 bases: TGTGCCACCAGCAGGACCACAGGGGACGAGCAGTACGTC.